These 23 T cell receptor beta chains were all obtained from the same sample, sequenced in a study of T cells in narcolepsy. Profiling relied on immunoSEQ multiplex PCR, and the TCRdb table lists in-frame clones only, not all of them. The sample holds approximately 30,000 clones, 65% to 85% seen once. Specimen: memory (CD45RA-) CD4+ T cells from blood. The source of these receptors is a human donor in good health.

The table lists this clone with a count of one. This chain connects TRBV7-9 to TRBJ2-1; D is uncertain. Germline V lookup: CDR1 SEHNR, CDR2 FQNEAQ (reference sequence). The CDR3 is made up of 13 amino acids. Trimming cost V 2 bases and J 6 bases, with 8 bases left between them. This CDR3 reads CASSLSLPNEQFF. The CDR3 bases are TGTGCCAGCAGCTTATCCCTACCCAATGAGCAGTTCTTC.

The chain couples TRBV6-1 to TRBJ2-3, with 9 positions matching TRBD1. Germline V gene lookup returns CDR1 MNHNS and CDR2 SASEGT. There are 13 residues in the CDR3. With 9 bases clipped from V and 4 bases from J, the junction kept 5 bases outside the gene matches. The CDR3 region is CASWTGVADTQYF. The CDR3 nucleotides are TGTGCCAGTTGGACAGGGGTGGCAGATACGCAGTATTTT.

The chain is built from TRBV5-4 and TRBJ2-7, with 12 bases identical to TRBD2. V trimming: 9 bases; J trimming: 6 bases; junction bases outside the gene matches: 10. The germline gives CDR1 SGHNT, CDR2 YYREEE (reference sequence). The CDR3 totals 14 residues. The CDR3 protein is CATTSGGRALEQYF. The DNA for the CDR3 is TGTGCCACGACTAGCGGGGGACGGGCTCTCGAGCAGTACTTC.

The V and J genes are TRBV5-1 and TRBJ2-7; D uncertain. From germline, CDR1 is SGHRS and CDR2 YFSETQ. V was shortened by 3 bases and J by 9 bases, with 16 bases between the two germline ends. The CDR3 spans 13 residues. CDR3 protein: CASSSRPYEPQYF. DNA of the CDR3: TGCGCCAGCAGCTCCAGACCCTACGAGCCGCAGTACTTC.

V gene TRBV29-1 combines with J gene TRBJ1-3, with D possibly being TRBD1 (6 bases). CDR1 SQVTM and CDR2 ANQGSEA come from the germline V gene. Trimming removed 6 bases from V and 2 bases from J, with 8 bases in between. This CDR3 is built from 12 residues. The CDR3 sequence is CSVRTAGNTIYF. In DNA form, the CDR3 reads TGCAGCGTCCGGACAGCTGGAAACACCATATATTTT.

The gene calls are TRBV7-2 and TRBJ2-1, with 9 bases lining up with TRBD2. The CDR3 covers 15 residues. Germline CDR1 is SGHTA and CDR2 is FQGNSA. Germline trimming cut 5 bases from V and 8 bases from J; bases unmatched to any gene: 10. The CDR3 region has the DNA TGTGCCAGCAGCCCCAGCGGGGGGCCGAGCGATGAGCAGTTCTTC. Encoded protein: CASSPSGGPSDEQFF.

The rearrangement uses TRBV15 and TRBJ2-7; tentatively, D is TRBD2 (5 bases). The CDR3 covers 14 residues. The germline V gene encodes CDR1 LNHNV and CDR2 YYDKDF (reference sequence). The V and J ends lost 0 bases and 6 bases respectively, with 12 bases between them. In DNA form, the CDR3 reads TGTGCCACCAGCAGAGAGGCAGGTCGGGGCGAGCAGTACTTC. It translates to CATSREAGRGEQYF.

V and J are TRBV7-3 and TRBJ1-1; 7 bases map to TRBD1. The CDR3 has 17 amino acids. V trimming: 5 bases; J trimming: 8 bases; junction bases outside the gene matches: 20. CDR1 is SGHTA, CDR2 FQGTGA, per germline. The CDR3 bases are TGTGCCAGCAGCCGGGGTTTGGCAGGGGGGCGCAGGGAGGAAGCTTTCTTT. Translated, it gives CASSRGLAGGRREEAFF.

The chain uses TRBV5-1 and TRBJ2-7; unclear D gene. Germline V gene data show CDR1 as SGHRS and CDR2 as YFSETQ. The CDR3 is 12 residues long. Between the trimmed V and J ends, which lost 1 base and 0 bases, there was a span of 2 bases. CDR3 in amino acids: CASSLPSYEQYF. CDR3 sequence (DNA): TGCGCCAGCAGCTTGCCCTCCTACGAGCAGTACTTC. Full variable domain (rest looked up from reference TRBV5-1 and TRBJ2-7): KAGVTQTPRYLIKTRGQQVTLSCSPISGHRSVSWYQQTPGQGLQFLFEYFSETQRNKGNFPGRFSGRQFSNSRSEMNVSTLELGDSALYLCASSLPSYEQYFGPGTRLTVT.

The chain couples TRBV5-6 to TRBJ1-5; tentatively, D is TRBD1 (6 bases). This CDR3 region has 16 residues. Germline assignment: CDR1 SGHDT and CDR2 YYEEEE. V lost 2 bases to trimming and J lost 1 base, with 13 bases between them. CDR3 DNA: TGTGCCAGCAGCTTCTATTCAGGGGCAAGCAATCAGCCCCAGCATTTT. Translated, it gives CASSFYSGASNQPQHF. The whole variable domain, remainder taken from reference TRBV5-6 and TRBJ1-5, is DAGVTQSPTHLIKTRGQQVTLRCSPKSGHDTVSWYQQALGQGPQFIFQYYEEEERQRGNFPDRFSGHQFPNYSSELNVNALLLGDSALYLCASSFYSGASNQPQHFGDGTRLSIL.

V and J are TRBV7-9 and TRBJ2-6; D is undetermined. CDR1 SEHNR and CDR2 FQNEAQ come from the germline V gene (reference sequence). V dropped 5 bases and J dropped 0 bases, with 11 bases sitting between them. This CDR3 contains 16 residues. CDR3 sequence (DNA): TGTGCCAGCAGCGCCTCGGTCCCCTCTGGGGCCAACGTCCTGACTTTC. This codes for CASSASVPSGANVLTF.

The chain couples TRBV10-3 to TRBJ2-5; D is possibly TRBD1 (5 bases). Trimming took 4 bases from V and 2 from J, leaving 14 bases between them. The CDR3 has 15 residues. Germline-derived CDR1 and CDR2 are ENHRY and SYGVKD. CDR3 in amino acids: CAISAGSGLQETQYF. The CDR3 region has the DNA TGTGCCATCAGTGCAGGGTCCGGTCTTCAAGAGACCCAGTACTTC.

The chain carries TRBV7-2 and TRBJ2-7, with D perhaps assigned TRBD1 or TRBD2 (6 bases each). The V end lost 5 bases, the J end lost 6 bases, and 20 bases lay between the germline ends. The CDR3 is 15 residues long. Germline CDR1 and CDR2: SGHTA and FQGNSA. The CDR3: CASSPRGARGGEQYF. In DNA form, the CDR3 reads TGTGCCAGCAGCCCGAGGGGGGCCAGGGGTGGCGAGCAGTACTTC. Complete variable domain (other parts from reference TRBV7-2 and TRBJ2-7): GAGVSQSPSNKVTEKGKDVELRCDPISGHTALYWYRQSLGQGLEFLIYFQGNSAPDKSGLPSDRFSAERTGGSVSTLTIQRTQQEDSAVYLCASSPRGARGGEQYFGPGTRLTVT.

The rearrangement links TRBV10-3 to TRBJ1-1; D gene ambiguous. Germline V gene data show CDR1 as ENHRY and CDR2 as SYGVKD. CDR3 length: 13 amino acids. Trimming took off 7 bases at V and 1 base at J, with 10 bases between the two ends. Here the CDR3 reads CAITHSGNTEAFF. The CDR3 bases are TGTGCCATCACCCATTCGGGGAACACTGAAGCTTTCTTT.

This clone was found a few times. The chain links TRBV19 to TRBJ1-1; TRBD1 aligns across 7 bases. CDR1 and CDR2 from the germline V gene are LNHDA and SQIVND (reference sequence). Unmatched junction bases numbered 7, after V lost 7 bases and J lost 8 bases. The CDR3 has 12 residues. The CDR3 DNA sequence: TGTGCCAGTAAAACGGACAGGTTGGAAGCTTTCTTT. It encodes CASKTDRLEAFF. Drawing the rest from reference TRBV19 and TRBJ1-1, the complete variable domain is DGGITQSPKYLFRKEGQNVTLSCEQNLNHDAMYWYRQDPGQGLRLIYYSQIVNDFQKGDIAEGYSVSREKKESFPLTVTSAQKNPTAFYLCASKTDRLEAFFGQGTRLTVV.

The genes are TRBV28 and TRBJ2-5; D might be TRBD1 (6 bases). Trimming removed 5 bases from V and 0 bases from J, with 13 bases in between. Germline V gene sequence: CDR1 MDHEN, CDR2 SYDVKM. The CDR3 consists of 15 residues. The CDR3 loop reads CASSRLTGNQETQYF. The CDR3 DNA reads TGTGCCAGCAGTCGACTCACAGGGAACCAAGAGACCCAGTACTTC.

CDR3: CASSIGTGGQPQHF. The CDR3 bases are TGTGCCAGTAGTATAGGGACAGGGGGTCAGCCCCAGCATTTT. The V and J genes are TRBV19 and TRBJ1-5; 10 positions agree with TRBD1. V lost 1 base to trimming and J lost 6 bases; unmatched junction nucleotides: 0. The CDR3 is 14 amino acids. Germline V gene data show CDR1 as LNHDA and CDR2 as SQIVND (reference sequence).

CDR3 amino acids: CASSPGGGQGAYEQYF. DNA of the CDR3: TGTGCCAGCAGCCCCGGGGGTGGACAGGGGGCCTACGAGCAGTACTTC. The V call is TRBV11-2, the J call TRBJ2-7; 10 bases map to TRBD1. The CDR3 extends over 16 amino acids. Losses at the gene ends were 5 bases for V and 2 bases for J; bases not matched to a gene: 9. Germline loops: CDR1 SGHAT, CDR2 FQNNGV.

In DNA form, the CDR3 reads TGCGCCAGCAGCCAAGAGGTACAGGGGGCTTATACGCAGTATTTT. Translated, it gives CASSQEVQGAYTQYF. The chain uses TRBV4-3 and TRBJ2-3, with TRBD1 matching over 9 bases. The J segment lost 7 bases and the V segment lost 0 bases, leaving 5 bases of the junction unmatched. The CDR3 has 15 amino acids. Germline CDR1 and CDR2: LGHNA and YSLEER.

This chain uses TRBV20-1 with TRBJ2-1, with D possibly TRBD2 on 5 matching bases. CDR3 length: 11 residues. Germline CDR1 reads DFQATT; CDR2 reads SNEGSKA (reference sequence). V was pared by 5 bases and J by 7 bases, with 9 bases between. CDR3 in amino acids: CSAPRGNEQFF. The CDR3 DNA is TGCAGTGCTCCTCGGGGTAATGAGCAGTTCTTC.

This clone was seen a few times. DNA for the CDR3: TGTGCTAGTGGTCCGGGACAGGGGGCTCGGAATGAGCAGTTCTTC. Residues: CASGPGQGARNEQFF. This chain links TRBV12-5 with TRBJ2-1, with TRBD1 matching over 12 bases. J was trimmed by 7 bases and V by 5 bases; bases with no gene match: 6. From germline, CDR1 is LGHNT and CDR2 FRNRAP. The CDR3 is 15 amino acids.

V usage is TRBV19 and J usage is TRBJ2-5; the match to TRBD1 covers 9 bases. TRBJ2-7 matches the DNA end more closely, so the J call is doubtful. Per germline, CDR1 LNHDA and CDR2 SQIVND (reference sequence). The CDR3 covers 14 residues. CDR3 in DNA: TGTGCCAGTAGTATGAGGACAGGGGTTTCCGAGCAGTACTTC. Translating it yields CASSMRTGVSEQYF.

J is TRBJ2-1 and V is TRBV5-1, with TRBD2 matching 14 bases. With V trimmed by 3 bases and J by 6 bases, 11 bases remained unmatched. The germline CDR1 and CDR2 sequences are SGHRS and YFSETQ. The CDR3 is 18 residues long. CDR3 sequence: CASSSGTSGGHYVNEQFF. CDR3 coding DNA: TGCGCCAGCAGCTCCGGGACTAGCGGGGGCCATTATGTCAATGAGCAGTTCTTC.